Shown below are 3 T cell receptor beta chains from a single sample sequenced in a study of metastatic and nonmetastatic thyroid tumors. Patients underwent thyroid surgery, and none had received any treatment before it. TCRdb used MiXCR to call clones anew from the PCR reads. The sample contains roughly 21,000 clones, more than 25% of which appear only once. Sequencing was done on a sample of blood. The receptors were gathered from a female donor with papillary thyroid cancer or a benign thyroid nodule (not recorded which). Some clones in this sample may be carry-over from other donors' samples.

The rearrangement uses TRBV19 and TRBJ2-1; 11 nucleotides match TRBD2. This CDR3 contains 15 residues. Trimming cost V 1 base and J 8 bases; bases outside gene matches: 4. From germline, CDR1 is LNHDA and CDR2 SQIVND (reference sequence). CDR3 region: CASSIVTSGSDEQFF. CDR3 nucleotide sequence: TGTGCCAGTAGTATAGTTACTAGCGGGAGCGATGAGCAGTTCTTC.

This clone was picked up many times. The chain employs TRBV25-1 and TRBJ2-1; TRBD1 aligns across 10 bases. With V trimmed by 4 bases and J by 4 bases, 7 bases remained unmatched. CDR1 and CDR2 from the germline V gene are MGHDK and SYGVNS. This CDR3 comprises 16 residues. DNA for the CDR3: TGTGCCAGCAGTGGTTACGGGACAGGGGTTTACAATGAGCAGTTCTTC. It specifies CASSGYGTGVYNEQFF. Based on the CDR3 plus reference TRBV25-1 and TRBJ2-1, the full variable domain is EADIYQTPRYLVIGTGKKITLECSQTMGHDKMYWYQQDPGMELHLIHYSYGVNSTEKGDLSSESTVSRIRTEHFPLTLESARPSHTSQYLCASSGYGTGVYNEQFFGPGTRLTVL.

Note on this clone: A single base separates this from a much larger clone, so it may be a read error. The chain is built from TRBV3-1 and TRBJ2-7, with 7 nucleotides matching TRBD2. Germline loops: CDR1 LGHDT, CDR2 YNNKEL (reference sequence). The CDR3 is 15 amino acids. Losses at the gene ends were 4 bases for V and 6 bases for J; bases not matched to a gene: 12. DNA for the CDR3: TGTGCCAGCAGCCCCCGGGCGGGAGCTAGGGGCGAGCAGTACTTC. Translating gives CASSPRAGARGEQYF.